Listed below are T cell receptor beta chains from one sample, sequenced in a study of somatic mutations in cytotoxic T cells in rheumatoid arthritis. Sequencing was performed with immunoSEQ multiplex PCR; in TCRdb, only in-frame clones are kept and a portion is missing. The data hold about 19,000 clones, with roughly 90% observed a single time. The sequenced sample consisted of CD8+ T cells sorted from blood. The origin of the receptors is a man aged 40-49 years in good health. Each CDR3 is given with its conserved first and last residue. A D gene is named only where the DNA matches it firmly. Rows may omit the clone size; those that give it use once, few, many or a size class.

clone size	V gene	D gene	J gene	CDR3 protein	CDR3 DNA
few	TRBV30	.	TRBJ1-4	CAWSDEVADEKLFF	TGTGCCTGGAGTGATGAGGTCGCAGATGAAAAACTGTTTTTT
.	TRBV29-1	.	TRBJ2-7	CSVDSGTGYEQYF	TGCAGCGTTGATAGCGGGACAGGGTACGAGCAGTACTTC
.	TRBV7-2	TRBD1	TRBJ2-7	CASSAWTGVDEQYF	TGTGCCAGCAGCGCATGGACAGGGGTGGACGAGCAGTACTTC
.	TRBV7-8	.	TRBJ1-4	CASSLVGFDNEKLFF	TGTGCCAGCAGCTTAGTGGGTTTTGATAATGAAAAACTGTTTTTT
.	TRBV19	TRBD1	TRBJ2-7	CASSIGTGDRYYEQYF	TGTGCCAGTAGTATCGGGACAGGGGACCGGTACTACGAGCAGTACTTC
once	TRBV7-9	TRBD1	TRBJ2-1	CASSQSPGQTYNEQFF	TGTGCCAGCAGCCAATCCCCGGGACAGACCTACAATGAGCAGTTCTTC
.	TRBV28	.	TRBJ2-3	CASSVVVAATDTQYF	TGTGCCAGCAGCGTCGTGGTAGCGGCCACAGATACGCAGTATTTT
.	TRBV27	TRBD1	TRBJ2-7	CASSFLPTGPYEQYF	TGTGCCAGCAGTTTCCTCCCGACAGGGCCCTACGAGCAGTACTTC
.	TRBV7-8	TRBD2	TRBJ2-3	CASSGLSGSPGGTDTQYF	TGTGCCAGCTCCGGACTAAGCGGGAGTCCCGGGGGCACAGATACGCAGTATTTT
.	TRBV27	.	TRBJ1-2	CASSLGPLQGDYGYTF	TGTGCCAGCAGCCTAGGGCCTTTACAGGGTGACTATGGCTACACCTTC
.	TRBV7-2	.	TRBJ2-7	CASSRGRYEQYF	TGTGCCAGCAGCCGAGGGCGATACGAGCAGTACTTC
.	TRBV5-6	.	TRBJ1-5	CASSPGVLTPQHF	TGTGCCAGCAGCCCCGGTGTTTTAACGCCCCAGCATTTT
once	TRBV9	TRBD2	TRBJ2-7	CASSPSGGTYEQYF	TGTGCCAGCAGCCCGAGCGGGGGAACCTACGAGCAGTACTTC
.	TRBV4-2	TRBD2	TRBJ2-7	CASSQEGLALNYEQYF	TGTGCCAGCAGCCAAGAAGGACTAGCGCTGAACTACGAGCAGTACTTC
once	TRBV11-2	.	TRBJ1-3	CASSLDSGRRDTIYF	TGTGCCAGCAGCTTAGATTCGGGCAGGAGAGACACCATATATTTT
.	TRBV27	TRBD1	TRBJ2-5	CASSLIRRQGFQYF	TGTGCCAGCAGTTTAATCCGGAGACAGGGGTTCCAGTACTTC
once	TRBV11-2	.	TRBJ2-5	CASSSGWDQETQYF	TGTGCCAGCAGCTCGGGCTGGGACCAAGAGACCCAGTACTTC
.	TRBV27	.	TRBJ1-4	CASSLFQGGEKLFF	TGTGCCAGCAGTTTGTTTCAGGGTGGGGAAAAACTGTTTTTT
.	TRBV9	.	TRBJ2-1	CASSARPSGQGGNEQFF	TGTGCCAGCAGCGCTCGACCAAGCGGGCAGGGGGGGAATGAGCAGTTCTTC
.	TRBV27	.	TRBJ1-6	CASSSTGSYNSPLHF	TGTGCCAGCAGTTCAACAGGCTCCTATAATTCACCCCTCCACTTT
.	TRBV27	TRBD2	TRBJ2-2	CASSFSSGRLYGTGELFF	TGTGCCAGCAGTTTCTCTAGCGGGAGATTATACGGCACCGGGGAGCTGTTTTTT
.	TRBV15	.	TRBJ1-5	CATSRDGNQPQHF	TGTGCCACCAGCAGAGACGGCAATCAGCCCCAGCATTTT
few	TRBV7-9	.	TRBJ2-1	CASRQEQFF	TGTGCCAGCAGACAGGAGCAGTTCTTC
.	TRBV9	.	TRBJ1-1	CASSVGADENTEAFF	TGTGCCAGCAGCGTAGGTGCGGACGAGAACACTGAAGCTTTCTTT
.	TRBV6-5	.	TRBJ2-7	CASSYYQGTSEQYF	TGTGCCAGCAGTTACTACCAGGGCACCAGCGAGCAGTACTTC
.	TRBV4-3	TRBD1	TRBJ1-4	CASSQSTGTGNEKLFF	TGCGCCAGCAGCCAATCGACCGGGACAGGGAATGAAAAACTGTTTTTT
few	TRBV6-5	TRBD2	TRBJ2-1	CASSYLRETNNEQFF	TGTGCCAGCAGTTACCTGCGGGAGACCAACAATGAGCAGTTCTTC
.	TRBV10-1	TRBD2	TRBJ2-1	CASSPGLDYNEQFF	TGCGCCAGCAGTCCGGGACTAGACTACAATGAGCAGTTCTTC
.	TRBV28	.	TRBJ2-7	CASSVPSEKGAYEQYF	TGTGCCAGCAGTGTTCCCTCGGAGAAGGGAGCTTACGAGCAGTACTTC
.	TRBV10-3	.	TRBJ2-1	CAISESTGANEQFF	TGTGCCATCAGTGAGTCAACAGGAGCAAATGAGCAGTTCTTC
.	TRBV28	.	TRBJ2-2	CASSPGLNTGELFF	TGTGCCAGCAGTCCCGGACTGAACACCGGGGAGCTGTTTTTT
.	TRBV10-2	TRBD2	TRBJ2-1	CAGGGSSYNEQFF	TGCGCCGGGGGAGGGTCGTCCTACAATGAGCAGTTCTTC
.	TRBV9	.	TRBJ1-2	CASSAAGGHYGYTF	TGTGCCAGCAGCGCAGCGGGGGGGCACTATGGCTACACCTTC
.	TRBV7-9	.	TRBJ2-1	CASTSTETTYNEQFF	TGTGCCAGCACCTCGACAGAGACTACGTACAATGAGCAGTTCTTC
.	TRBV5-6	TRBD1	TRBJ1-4	CASNLGTGHEKLFF	TGTGCCAGCAACTTGGGGACAGGACATGAAAAACTGTTTTTT
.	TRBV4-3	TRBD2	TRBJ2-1	CASSRRRLAETYNEQFF	TGCGCCAGCAGCCGCAGGAGACTAGCGGAGACGTACAATGAGCAGTTCTTC
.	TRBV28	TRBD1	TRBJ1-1	CASSSHRGYSTEAFF	TGTGCCAGCAGTTCGCACAGGGGATATAGCACTGAAGCTTTCTTT
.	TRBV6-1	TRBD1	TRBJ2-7	CASSEGQGMVYEQYF	TGTGCCAGCAGTGAGGGACAGGGGATGGTATACGAGCAGTACTTC
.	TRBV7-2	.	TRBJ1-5	CASSPEPQHF	TGTGCCAGCAGCCCTGAGCCCCAGCATTTT
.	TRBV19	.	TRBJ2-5	CASSINRRDSKETQYF	TGTGCCAGTAGTATTAACCGCCGGGACTCGAAAGAGACCCAGTACTTC
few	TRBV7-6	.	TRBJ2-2	CASSFGGGELFF	TGTGCCAGCAGCTTCGGAGGCGGGGAGCTGTTTTTT
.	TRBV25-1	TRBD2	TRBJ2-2	CASSEYTSGNTGELFF	TGTGCCAGCAGTGAATACACTAGCGGGAACACCGGGGAGCTGTTTTTT